A single T cell receptor beta chain is shown here with its context. The entry originates in a study of blood T cell repertoires in COVID-19. Study background: From T cells, B-cell-depleted T cells, or PBMCs came the material, which was cDNA or gDNA.

The germline V gene has CDR1 SGHDT and CDR2 YYEEEE. This CDR3 spans 16 amino acids. Trimming at V came to 3 bases and at J to 6 bases, leaving 11 bases not matched to a gene. Per the study methods: The assay estimated nucleated cells by amplifying reference gene primers. Profiled with immunoSEQ multiplex PCR; TCRdb holds only in-frame clones, not every one. V and J calls and clone size are as listed in that table; D and trimming were resolved from the DNA. The sample lists about 38,000 clones; 80% to 90% were seen once. Input material: peripheral blood. This chain connects TRBV5-6 to TRBJ2-1; TRBD2 matches at 8 bases. This sequence originates from a human donor in a cohort sampled during active COVID-19. The CDR3 is CASSSAGKRESNEQFF. The DNA of the CDR3 is TGTGCCAGCAGCTCCGCGGGGAAGCGGGAGAGCAATGAGCAGTTCTTC.